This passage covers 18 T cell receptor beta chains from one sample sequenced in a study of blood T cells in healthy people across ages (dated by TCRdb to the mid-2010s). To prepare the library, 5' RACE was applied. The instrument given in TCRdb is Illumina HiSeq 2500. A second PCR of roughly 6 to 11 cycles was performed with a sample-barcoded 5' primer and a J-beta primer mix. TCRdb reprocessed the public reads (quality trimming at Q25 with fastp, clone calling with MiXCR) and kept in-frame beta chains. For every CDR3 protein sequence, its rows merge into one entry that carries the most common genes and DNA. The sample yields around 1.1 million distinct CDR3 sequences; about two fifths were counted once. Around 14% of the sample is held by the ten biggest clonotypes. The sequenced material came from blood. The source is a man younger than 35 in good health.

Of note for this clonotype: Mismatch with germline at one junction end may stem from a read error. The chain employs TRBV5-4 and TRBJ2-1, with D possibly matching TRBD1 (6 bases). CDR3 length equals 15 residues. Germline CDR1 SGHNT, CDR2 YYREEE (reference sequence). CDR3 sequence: CACSRVLGGNNEQFF. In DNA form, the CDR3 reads TGTGCCTGCAGCCGAGTCTTAGGGGGTAACAATGAGCAGTTCTTC. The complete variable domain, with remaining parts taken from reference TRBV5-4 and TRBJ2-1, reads ETGVTQSPTHLIKTRGQQVTLRCSSQSGHNTVSWYQQALGQGPQFIFQYYREEENGRGNFPPRFSGLQFPNYSSELNVNALELDDSALYLCACSRVLGGNNEQFFGPGTRLTVL.

The CDR3 protein is CSASNRSNYGYTF. The CDR3 coding sequence is TGCAGTGCTAGTAACAGGTCTAACTATGGCTACACCTTC. This sequence joins TRBV20-1 and TRBJ1-2, with D perhaps matching TRBD1 (5 bases). Trimming stripped 3 bases from V and 0 bases from J, with 8 bases between. The CDR3 has 13 amino acids. Germline V gene sequence: CDR1 DFQATT, CDR2 SNEGSKA (reference sequence).

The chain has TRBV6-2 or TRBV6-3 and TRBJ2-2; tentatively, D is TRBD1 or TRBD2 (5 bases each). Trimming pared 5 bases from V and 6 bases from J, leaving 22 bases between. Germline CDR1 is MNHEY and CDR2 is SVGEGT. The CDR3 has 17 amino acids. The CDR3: CASSKDNRDARPGELFF. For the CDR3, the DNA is TGTGCCAGCAGTAAAGACAACCGGGACGCTCGTCCCGGGGAGCTGTTTTTT.

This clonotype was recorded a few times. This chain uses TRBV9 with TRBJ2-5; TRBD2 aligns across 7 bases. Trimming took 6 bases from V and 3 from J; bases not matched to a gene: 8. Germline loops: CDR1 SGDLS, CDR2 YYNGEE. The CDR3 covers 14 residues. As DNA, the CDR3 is TGTGCCAGCACCAAGCGGGGAGGCAAAGAGACCCAGTACTTC. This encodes CASTKRGGKETQYF.

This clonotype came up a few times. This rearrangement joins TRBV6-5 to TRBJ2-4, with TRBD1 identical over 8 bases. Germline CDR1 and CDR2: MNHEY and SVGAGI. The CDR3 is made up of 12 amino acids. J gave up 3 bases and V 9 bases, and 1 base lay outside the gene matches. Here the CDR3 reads CASTGGKNIQYF. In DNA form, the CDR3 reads TGTGCCAGTACAGGGGGCAAAAACATTCAGTACTTC.

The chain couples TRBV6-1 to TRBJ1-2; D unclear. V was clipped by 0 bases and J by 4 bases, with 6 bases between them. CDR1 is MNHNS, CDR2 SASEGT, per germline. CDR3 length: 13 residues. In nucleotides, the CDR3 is TGTGCCAGCAGTGAAGCGCCAGCCTATGGCTACACCTTC. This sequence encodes CASSEAPAYGYTF.

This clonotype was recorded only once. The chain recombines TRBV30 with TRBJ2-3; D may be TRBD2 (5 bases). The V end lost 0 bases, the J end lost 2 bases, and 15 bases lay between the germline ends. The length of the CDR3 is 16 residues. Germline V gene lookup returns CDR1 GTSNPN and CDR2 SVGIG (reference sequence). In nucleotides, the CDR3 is TGTGCCTGGAGTGTAGGCGGGCGGTCGATCACAGATACGCAGTATTTT. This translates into CAWSVGGRSITDTQYF.

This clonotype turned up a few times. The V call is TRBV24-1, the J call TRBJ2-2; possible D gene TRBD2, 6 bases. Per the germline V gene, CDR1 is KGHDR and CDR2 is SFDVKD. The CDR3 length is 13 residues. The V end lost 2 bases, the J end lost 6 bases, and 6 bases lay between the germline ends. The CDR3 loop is CATSDWGAGELFF. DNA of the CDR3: TGTGCCACCAGTGATTGGGGGGCCGGGGAGCTGTTTTTT.

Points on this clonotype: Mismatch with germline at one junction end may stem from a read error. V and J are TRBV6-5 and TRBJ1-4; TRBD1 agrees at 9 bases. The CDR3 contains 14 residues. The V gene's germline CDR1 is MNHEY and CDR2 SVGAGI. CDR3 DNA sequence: TGTGCCGGCAGCTCCACAGGGGGCCGGGAAAAACTGTTTTTT. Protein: CAGSSTGGREKLFF.

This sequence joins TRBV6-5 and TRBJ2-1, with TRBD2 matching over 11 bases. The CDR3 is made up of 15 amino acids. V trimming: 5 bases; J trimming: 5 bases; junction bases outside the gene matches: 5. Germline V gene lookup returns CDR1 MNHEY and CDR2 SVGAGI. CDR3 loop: CASSITSGGHNEQFF. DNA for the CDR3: TGTGCCAGCAGTATCACTAGCGGGGGTCACAATGAGCAGTTCTTC.

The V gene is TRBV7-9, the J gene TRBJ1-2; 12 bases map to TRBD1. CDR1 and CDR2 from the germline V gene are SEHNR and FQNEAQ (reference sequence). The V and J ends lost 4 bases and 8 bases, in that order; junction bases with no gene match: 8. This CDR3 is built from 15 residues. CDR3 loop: CASSSPGQGAKGYTF. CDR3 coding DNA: TGTGCCAGCAGCTCCCCGGGACAGGGGGCAAAGGGCTACACCTTC.

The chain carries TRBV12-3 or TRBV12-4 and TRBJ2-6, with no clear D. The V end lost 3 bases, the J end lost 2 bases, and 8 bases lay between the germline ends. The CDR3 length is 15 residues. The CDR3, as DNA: TGTGCCAGCAGTTTTTCGGTAACTGGGGCCAACGTCCTGACTTTC. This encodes CASSFSVTGANVLTF.

CDR3: CSAREASGASYNEQFF. DNA for the CDR3: TGCAGTGCTAGAGAAGCGAGCGGGGCCTCCTACAATGAGCAGTTCTTC. The chain couples TRBV20-1 to TRBJ2-1; 7 nucleotides align to TRBD2. V lost 0 bases, J lost 0 bases, and 5 bases stayed unmatched. Germline V lookup: CDR1 DFQATT, CDR2 SNEGSKA (reference sequence). The CDR3 is 16 residues long.

The DNA for the CDR3 is TGTGCCAGCAGCGTATTCAATGAGCAGTACTTC. It specifies CASSVFNEQYF. The V call is TRBV9, the J call TRBJ2-1; D call uncertain. Judging by the DNA end, TRBJ2-7 fits better; the J call may be wrong. CDR1 SGDLS and CDR2 YYNGEE come from the germline V gene. CDR3 size: 11 residues.

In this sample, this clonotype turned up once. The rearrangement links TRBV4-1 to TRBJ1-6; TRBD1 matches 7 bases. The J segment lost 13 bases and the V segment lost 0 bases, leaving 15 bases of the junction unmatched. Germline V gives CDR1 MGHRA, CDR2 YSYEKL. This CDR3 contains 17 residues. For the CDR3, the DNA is TGCGCCAGCAGCCAAGATTGGGACAGTAAAGGTATTTTGCCCCTCCACTTT. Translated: CASSQDWDSKGILPLHF.

As DNA, the CDR3 is TGTGCCAGCAGCTTAGGTCGGGGCGAATATGGCTACACCTTC. Amino acids: CASSLGRGEYGYTF. The chain has TRBV7-3 and TRBJ1-2; D might be TRBD1 (5 bases). CDR3 length: 14 amino acids. V was pared by 2 bases and J by 5 bases, with 12 bases between. CDR1 and CDR2 from the germline V gene are SGHTA and FQGTGA. The variable domain in full, with the rest retrieved from reference TRBV7-3 and TRBJ1-2, is GAGVSQTPSNKVTEKGKYVELRCDPISGHTALYWYRQSLGQGPEFLIYFQGTGAADDSGLPNDRFFAVRPEGSVSTLKIQRTERGDSAVYLCASSLGRGEYGYTFGSGTRLTVV.

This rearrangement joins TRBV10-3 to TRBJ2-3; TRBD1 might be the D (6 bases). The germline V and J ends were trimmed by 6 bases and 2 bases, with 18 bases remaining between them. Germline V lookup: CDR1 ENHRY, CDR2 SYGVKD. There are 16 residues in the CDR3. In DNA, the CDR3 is TGTGCCATCAGAGAAAGGGGGACACTACTCACAGATACGCAGTATTTT. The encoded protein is CAIRERGTLLTDTQYF.

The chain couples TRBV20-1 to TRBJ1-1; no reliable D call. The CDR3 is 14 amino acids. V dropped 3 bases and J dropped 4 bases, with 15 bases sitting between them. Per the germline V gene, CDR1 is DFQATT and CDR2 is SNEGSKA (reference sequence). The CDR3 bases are TGCAGTGCTAGGGACCCGGGTTCAGGCACTGAAGCTTTCTTT. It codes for CSARDPGSGTEAFF.